This T cell receptor beta chain came from a study of regulatory T cells in long-lasting Graves disease. Whole-study findings and limits: Persistent disease preferred TRBV28, TRBJ1-2 and TRBJ2-5. Compared with new cases, persistent Graves' patients showed reduced TCR diversity.

Turning to this clonotype: What it recognizes is unknown.

Time point here: persistent/refractory GD, antithyroid drugs over 5 years with positive TRAb. The TCR library was prepared using RNA isolated from PBMCs. V lost 3 bases and J 1 base, leaving 10 bases between the germline ends. The CDR3 has 14 amino acids. iRepertoire HTBI primers and Arm-PCR of CDR3 regions built TCR beta libraries. TCRdb fed the multiplex PCR reads into MiXCR, producing one record per CDR3 protein. The sample gives around 400,000 distinct CDR3 sequences, 20% to 25% of which show up once; under 35% is in the top ten. The sequence derives from a woman aged 40 to 50 with Graves disease. Sequences were derived from peripheral blood mononuclear cells (PBMCs), sampled when the disease was refractory, from a patient treated with antithyroid drugs. The chain is built from TRBV12-3 or TRBV12-4 and TRBJ2-7; D is undetermined. The CDR3 DNA reads TGTGCCAGCAGTTTTCGTCCAGTATCCTACGAGCAGTACTTC. It translates to CASSFRPVSYEQYF.